The 10 T cell receptor beta chains presented below share a single source sample, sequenced in a study of T cell responses to AZD1222 COVID-19 vaccine. The data were produced by immunoSEQ multiplex PCR, yet TCRdb's version contains in-frame clones alone and is incomplete. The table lists about 88,000 clones, around nine tenths of them singletons. Here the sequenced sample was peripheral blood, taken on day 0 of MenACWY control vaccination. These receptors were obtained from an adult in good health.

The chain uses TRBV7-9 and TRBJ1-2; D is undetermined. Per germline, CDR1 SEHNR and CDR2 FQNEAQ (reference sequence). The CDR3 sequence is 13 residues long. V lost 5 bases, J lost 6 bases, and 13 bases lay in between. CDR3 region: CASSPRYSDGYTF. DNA for the CDR3: TGTGCCAGCAGCCCACGGTATAGCGATGGCTACACCTTC.

This chain connects TRBV27 to TRBJ2-2, with 9 bases that match TRBD1. V trimming: 2 bases; J trimming: 6 bases; junction bases outside the gene matches: 10. From germline, CDR1 is MNHEY and CDR2 SMNVEV (reference sequence). This CDR3 spans 17 amino acids. The CDR3 DNA sequence: TGTGCCAGCAGTTTAAAGGGAGGGACAGGGATAGCCGGGGAGCTGTTTTTT. It translates to CASSLKGGTGIAGELFF.

The chain couples TRBV6-2 or TRBV6-3 to TRBJ2-1, with 11 bases lining up with TRBD2. Germline V lookup: CDR1 MNHEY, CDR2 SVGEGT. With 4 bases clipped from V and 8 bases from J, the junction kept 10 bases outside the gene matches. The CDR3 spans 16 residues. CDR3 sequence: CASSFVAGGPGHEQFF. The CDR3 coding sequence is TGTGCCAGCAGTTTCGTAGCGGGAGGGCCCGGGCATGAGCAGTTCTTC.

The CDR3, as DNA: TGCGCCAGCAGCACCGGACTGGGGGAGGTATACGAGCAGTACTTC. This translates into CASSTGLGEVYEQYF. The chain carries TRBV5-1 and TRBJ2-7, with TRBD2 as a possible D gene (6 bases). The V gene lost 4 bases and the J gene lost 4 bases, with 18 bases spanning the gap. CDR1 is SGHRS, CDR2 YFSETQ, per germline. The CDR3 runs to 15 residues.

V and J are TRBV19 and TRBJ1-1; D is undetermined. The CDR3 is 14 amino acids. CDR1 and CDR2 (germline): LNHDA, SQIVND (reference sequence). V was shortened by 8 bases and J by 1 base, with 14 bases between the two germline ends. CDR3 loop: CASGPPRENTEAFF. The CDR3 bases are TGTGCCAGTGGTCCTCCGCGGGAGAACACTGAAGCTTTCTTT.

The chain combines TRBV11-2 with TRBJ2-3, with 10 bases that match TRBD2. CDR1 and CDR2 from the germline V gene are SGHAT and FQNNGV. The ends lost 5 bases at V and 2 bases at J; junction bases unmatched: 7. CDR3 size: 16 residues. In DNA, the CDR3 is TGTGCCAGCAGCCATATACTAGCGGGATCCACAGATACGCAGTATTTT. Translated: CASSHILAGSTDTQYF.

The rearrangement joins TRBV5-1 to TRBJ2-7; possible D gene TRBD1, 6 bases. Germline lookup yields CDR1 SGHRS and CDR2 YFSETQ. Trimming left V 4 bases short and J 4 bases short, with 15 bases between. CDR3 size: 14 residues. CDR3 in DNA: TGCGCCAGCAGCGCCGCTGGGGGCGGGTACGAGCAGTACTTC. Its translation: CASSAAGGGYEQYF.

The rearrangement joins TRBV4-1 to TRBJ1-5; D not resolved. Germline V gene lookup returns CDR1 MGHRA and CDR2 YSYEKL. There are 15 residues in the CDR3. The V and J ends lost 4 bases and 0 bases respectively, with 10 bases between them. The CDR3 sequence: CASSLGPLSNQPQHF. The DNA of the CDR3 is TGCGCCAGCAGCCTAGGTCCTCTTAGCAATCAGCCCCAGCATTTT.

This chain connects TRBV15 to TRBJ2-5; 7 bases are a match to TRBD2. CDR3 length: 16 amino acids. V was pared by 0 bases and J by 5 bases, with 9 bases of the junction left unmatched. Germline values: CDR1 LNHNV, CDR2 YYDKDF (reference sequence). This CDR3 reads CATSRDRAGVGETQYF. CDR3 bases: TGTGCCACCAGCAGAGATAGGGCGGGAGTGGGGGAGACCCAGTACTTC.

The CDR3 spells CASSQDKAGATDTQYF. CDR3 coding DNA: TGTGCCAGCAGCCAAGATAAGGCGGGAGCAACAGATACGCAGTATTTT. This chain links TRBV4-2 with TRBJ2-3, with 7 bases aligning to TRBD2. Trimming removed 0 bases from V and 3 bases from J; junction bases left unmatched: 6. The CDR3 has 16 residues. Germline V gene data show CDR1 as LGHNA and CDR2 as YNFKEQ.